One and the same sample provided the 3 T cell receptor beta chains below, sequenced in a study of CD8 T cells in ankylosing spondylitis (dated by TCRdb to 2016 to 2017). Library generation was performed with 5' RACE. The reads were generated on an Illumina HiSeq 2500. In TCRdb, the public reads were trimmed at Q25 with fastp and aligned with MiXCR, with productive beta chains retained. Under each unique CDR3 protein, matching rows form one entry showing the most common genes and DNA. This sample holds around 230,000 distinct CDR3 sequences; around 9.2% were observed only once. Approximately 6.2% of the sample is taken by the ten largest. The sample consisted of blood, either unsorted or a sorted T cell fraction (not recorded which). The receptors stem from a male donor with ankylosing spondylitis or in good health (not recorded which).

V gene TRBV10-3 combines with J gene TRBJ2-3; either TRBD1 or TRBD2 may fit D (5 bases each). The CDR3 is made up of 13 amino acids. Germline values: CDR1 ENHRY, CDR2 SYGVKD. The V and J ends lost 6 bases and 6 bases respectively, with 13 bases between them. The CDR3 here is CAISVTEGDTQYF. The CDR3 bases are TGTGCCATCAGCGTGACTGAGGGGGATACGCAGTATTTT.

This clonotype has a count of ten or more. The chain joins TRBV20-1 to TRBJ1-1; D remains unclear. The CDR3 is 13 residues long. The V gene lost 0 bases and the J gene lost 4 bases, with 9 bases spanning the gap. Germline V gene data show CDR1 as DFQATT and CDR2 as SNEGSKA (reference sequence). Written as DNA, the CDR3 is TGCAGTGCTAGAGATCATGTGGGCACTGAAGCTTTCTTT. It is translated as CSARDHVGTEAFF.

This clonotype has a count of ten or more. The rearrangement links TRBV29-1 to TRBJ1-2; 7 bases are a match to TRBD1. From germline, CDR1 is SQVTM and CDR2 ANQGSEA. The CDR3 extends over 15 amino acids. V lost 4 bases and J lost 0; bases outside the gene matches: 8. The CDR3 nucleotides are TGCAGCGTTGGCGTGATACAGGGGACTAACTATGGCTACACCTTC. The encoded protein is CSVGVIQGTNYGYTF.